This T cell receptor (beta chain) was documented in a study of blood T cell repertoires in COVID-19. Study in general: The cDNA or gDNA used as material had been derived from T cells, B-cell-depleted T cells, or PBMCs.

Original analysis: Amplified reference gene primers provided the basis for estimating nucleated cell counts. Here immunoSEQ multiplex PCR was the method, and the copy in TCRdb shows in-frame clones only, minus some. Clone size and the V and J calls come from that table; the DNA yielded D and trimming. The sample records around 42,000 clones, roughly 84% being singletons. The V end was cut by 2 bases, the J end by 3 bases, with 13 bases between. The CDR3 totals 14 residues. Germline lookup yields CDR1 GTSNPN and CDR2 SVGIG (reference sequence). The chain links TRBV30 to TRBJ1-2, with D tentatively TRBD1 (5 bases). The clonotype comes from a woman in her seventies in a cohort sampled during active COVID-19. The sequencing sample was made of peripheral blood. The CDR3 protein is CAWSPKRDYYGYTF. In nucleotides, the CDR3 is TGTGCCTGGAGTCCTAAGAGGGACTACTATGGCTACACCTTC.